The 15 T cell receptor beta chains presented below share a single source sample, sequenced in a study of blood T cells in healthy people across ages. Next came a second PCR, run for about 6 to 12 cycles, which used a sample-barcoded 5' primer along with a J-beta primer mix. Using its own MiXCR run on the 5' RACE reads, TCRdb lists one record per CDR3 protein. The table shows 580,000 or so distinct CDR3 sequences, with roughly 48% occurring only once. The sample was blood. The receptors here all came from a man older than 75 in good health.

This clonotype was counted ten times or more. This rearrangement joins TRBV7-2 to TRBJ2-3, with D possibly called TRBD1 or TRBD2 (5 bases each). The CDR3 runs 15 residues. The V and J ends lost 5 bases and 6 bases respectively, with 18 bases between them. The germline CDR1 and CDR2 sequences are SGHTA and FQGNSA. CDR3 sequence reads: CASSQGPPDSDTQYF. The CDR3 coding sequence is TGTGCCAGCAGCCAGGGACCGCCTGATTCGGATACGCAGTATTTT.

A few counts support this clonotype. The chain uses TRBV20-1 and TRBJ2-5; D is uncertain. The CDR3 sequence is 15 residues long. Germline V gives CDR1 DFQATT, CDR2 SNEGSKA (reference sequence). V was cut by 3 bases and J by 2 bases, with 16 bases left in between. The CDR3 region has the DNA TGCAGTGCTAGTCGGCGCCAGGTGTATCAAGAGACCCAGTACTTC. Translated, it gives CSASRRQVYQETQYF.

In this sample, this clonotype turned up a few times. V usage is TRBV29-1 and J usage is TRBJ2-7; D is ambiguous. This CDR3 has 11 residues. Germline V gives CDR1 SQVTM, CDR2 ANQGSEA. V shed 7 bases and J shed 5 bases, with 12 bases lying between them. CDR3 bases: TGCAGCGCCGCCCTATATGACGAGCAGTACTTC. Its translation is CSAALYDEQYF.

The chain uses TRBV20-1 and TRBJ2-5, with no clear D. Germline CDR1 is DFQATT and CDR2 is SNEGSKA (reference sequence). The CDR3 contains 14 residues. Deletions cut 3 bases from V and 4 bases from J, with 15 bases between. CDR3 loop: CSASMSGWGETQYF. For the CDR3, the DNA is TGCAGTGCTAGTATGAGTGGCTGGGGAGAGACCCAGTACTTC.

With respect to this clonotype: One junction end disagrees with the germline gene, perhaps due to a read error. The rearrangement uses TRBV6-5 and TRBJ1-1; maybe TRBD1 (6 bases). Germline V gene sequence: CDR1 MNHEY, CDR2 SVGAGI. The CDR3 has 14 amino acids. CDR3 protein: CPSATRGMNTEAFF. The CDR3 region has the DNA TGTCCCAGCGCCACCAGGGGTATGAACACTGAAGCTTTCTTT.

The chain joins TRBV20-1 to TRBJ2-1, with a possible D match to TRBD1 (9 bases). Germline V CDR1 and CDR2: DFQATT, SNEGSKA (reference sequence). CDR3 length: 14 amino acids. V was trimmed by 7 bases and J by 7 bases, leaving 20 bases between them. CDR3 region: CSGAGGQGGNEQFF. CDR3 DNA sequence: TGCAGTGGTGCGGGGGGACAGGGTGGGAATGAGCAGTTCTTC.

The chain uses TRBV29-1 and TRBJ1-5, with D hard to call. Deletions cut 4 bases from V and 0 bases from J, with 10 bases between. Germline V gives CDR1 SQVTM, CDR2 ANQGSEA. The CDR3 has 14 amino acids. In DNA form, the CDR3 reads TGCAGCGTTGCATACGGCTATAGCAATCAGCCCCAGCATTTT. Its protein is CSVAYGYSNQPQHF.

The genes are TRBV4-1 and TRBJ2-4; 9 positions agree with TRBD1. The V segment lost 4 bases and the J segment 9 bases; nucleotides outside the gene matches: 4. The CDR3 consists of 13 residues. The germline gives CDR1 MGHRA, CDR2 YSYEKL. The CDR3 sequence is CASSPGQGCIQYF. The DNA of the CDR3 is TGCGCCAGCAGCCCAGGACAGGGGTGCATTCAGTACTTC.

The chain links TRBV11-1 to TRBJ2-2; tentative D call: TRBD2 (6 bases). The length of the CDR3 is 14 residues. Per the germline V gene, CDR1 is SGHAT and CDR2 is FQDESV (reference sequence). Trimming stripped 4 bases from V and 2 bases from J, with 8 bases between. In nucleotides, the CDR3 is TGTGCCAGCAGCTCAGGGACTAACACCGGGGAGCTGTTTTTT. This sequence encodes CASSSGTNTGELFF.

The chain carries TRBV4-2 and TRBJ2-7; 10 bases match TRBD2. CDR1 and CDR2 (germline): LGHNA, YNFKEQ. Trimming at V came to 4 bases and at J to 0 bases, leaving 6 bases not matched to a gene. This CDR3 is built from 16 residues. In DNA form, the CDR3 reads TGTGCCAGCAGCCCAGCCTCTAGCGGGAGCTCCTACGAGCAGTACTTC. Its protein is CASSPASSGSSYEQYF.

The J gene is TRBJ2-5, the V gene TRBV15; TRBD1 matches 10 bases. Germline V gene data show CDR1 as LNHNV and CDR2 as YYDKDF (reference sequence). V was clipped by 0 bases and J by 5 bases; unmatched bases: 3. The CDR3 has 15 amino acids. The CDR3 bases are TGTGCCACCAGCAGAGATCGGACAGGGGGGGAGACCCAGTACTTC. This encodes CATSRDRTGGETQYF.

The sample holds a few counts of this clonotype. The rearrangement links TRBV4-3 to TRBJ2-1; D is unresolved. The CDR3 loop spans 13 amino acids. Trimming removed 0 bases from V and 6 bases from J, with 6 bases in between. Germline V gene lookup returns CDR1 LGHNA and CDR2 YSLEER. CDR3 sequence: CASSQDNSNEQFF. The CDR3 DNA reads TGCGCCAGCAGCCAAGATAACTCCAATGAGCAGTTCTTC.

The sample holds one count of this clonotype. The rearrangement links TRBV20-1 to TRBJ2-3; 10 nucleotides match TRBD2. J lost 2 bases, V lost 7 bases, and 3 bases had no gene match. Germline V CDR1 and CDR2: DFQATT, SNEGSKA (reference sequence). The CDR3 sequence is 13 residues long. The CDR3 nucleotides are TGCAGTGGGGGACTAGCGAACACAGATACGCAGTATTTT. Translating it yields CSGGLANTDTQYF.

DNA for the CDR3: TGTGCCAGCAGTTACTCCCCGGGACACCGAGGGGTGAAGACCCAGTACTTC. Translated, it gives CASSYSPGHRGVKTQYF. The chain uses TRBV6-6 and TRBJ2-5, with D maybe TRBD1 (6 bases). This CDR3 contains 17 residues. Trimming left V 0 bases short and J 6 bases short, with 20 bases between. Germline V lookup: CDR1 MNHNY, CDR2 SVGAGI (reference sequence).

This clonotype appeared a few times. Since a much larger clone is just one base distant, this may be a read error. Here the CDR3 reads CASKGQRGQFF. The CDR3 DNA follows: TGTGCCAGCAAAGGACAGAGGGGGCAGTTCTTC. The V and J genes are TRBV6-5 and TRBJ2-1; possibly TRBD1 for D (6 bases). This CDR3 has 11 amino acids. V lost 7 bases and J lost 12, with 13 bases in between. Germline V CDR1 and CDR2: MNHEY, SVGAGI.